This T cell receptor beta chain was sequenced during a study of T cells expressing NK-cell markers. TCRdb reworked the 5' RACE reads into one entry per CDR3 protein, no DNA. This table lists 120,000 to 150,000 distinct CDR3 sequences. Sequenced sample: blood T cells: a sorted CD56 or NKG2C T cell subset, CD4+ or CD8+ T cells, or bulk PBMC T cells (not recorded which). This sequence was found in a man in his late teens or twenties in good health.

CDR3 in amino acids: CASSLWTRGGDTQYF. The chain links TRBV27 to TRBJ2-3; the TCRdb call, TRBD1, lacks DNA for checking. Germline CDR1 is MNHEY and CDR2 is SMNVEV (reference sequence). The CDR3 covers 15 residues.